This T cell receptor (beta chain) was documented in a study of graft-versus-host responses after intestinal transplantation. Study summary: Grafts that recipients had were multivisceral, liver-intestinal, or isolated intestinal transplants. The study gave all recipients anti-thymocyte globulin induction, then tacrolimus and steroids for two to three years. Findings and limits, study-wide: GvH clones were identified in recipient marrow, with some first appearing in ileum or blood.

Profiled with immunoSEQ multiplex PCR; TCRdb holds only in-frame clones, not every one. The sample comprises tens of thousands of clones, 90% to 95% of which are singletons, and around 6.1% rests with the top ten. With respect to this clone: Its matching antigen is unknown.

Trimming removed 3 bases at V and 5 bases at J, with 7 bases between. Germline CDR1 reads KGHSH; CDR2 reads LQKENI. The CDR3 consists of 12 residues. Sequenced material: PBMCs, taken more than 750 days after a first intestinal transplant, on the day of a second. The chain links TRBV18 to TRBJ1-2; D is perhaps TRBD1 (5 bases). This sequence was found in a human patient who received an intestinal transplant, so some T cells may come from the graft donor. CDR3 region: CASSPGEYGYTF. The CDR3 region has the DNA TGTGCCAGCTCACCGGGGGAGTATGGCTACACCTTC.